This entry concerns a single T cell receptor beta chain. Treatment specified: 19 received Ad26.COV2.S at low or high dose, single or two shots; roughly five received placebo; per-sample allocation not given. At day 63 after the first vaccine or placebo injection, samples were drawn. These data originate in a study of Ad26.COV2.S vaccination and SARS-CoV-2 variants. The protocol was immunoSEQ multiplex PCR, while the TCRdb copy is restricted to in-frame clones and leaves out a portion. The table lists some 390,000 clones, 75% to 90% of them singletons. The source of this sequence is a person aged 18 to 65 who received the Ad26.COV2.S COVID-19 vaccine or a placebo. The sample was peripheral blood, taken in a trial of Ad26.COV2.S vaccine versus placebo.

The CDR3 region is CASSLWQRIRLAGAKWGTGELFF. CDR3 coding DNA: TGTGCCAGCAGTTTATGGCAGAGGATTAGACTAGCGGGAGCAAAATGGGGCACCGGGGAGCTGTTTTTT. This chain connects TRBV28 to TRBJ2-2; 12 positions match TRBD2. The ends lost 0 bases at V and 4 bases at J; junction bases unmatched: 21. The CDR3 is 23 residues long. The germline V gene has CDR1 MDHEN and CDR2 SYDVKM.